A selection of T cell receptor beta chains follows, all from one sample in a study of blood T cells in healthy people across ages. TCRdb reprocessed the 5' RACE reads with MiXCR, giving one entry per CDR3 protein. The repertoire holds a few hundred thousand distinct CDR3 sequences, with 45% to 65% as singletons. The sequencing sample was made of blood. All receptors derive from a man aged 55 to 69 in good health. Both conserved end residues are part of each CDR3. D genes are given only for firm matches. Only part of the rows carry a size: once, few, many, or a class if the clone is expanded.

abundance,v_gene,j_gene,d_gene,CDR3aa
once,TRBV6-2/TRBV6-3,TRBJ2-1,TRBD2,CASRGLANEQFF
NA,TRBV7-9,TRBJ2-7,NA,CASSRAGARLFYYEQYF
NA,TRBV15,TRBJ2-7,TRBD1,CATSRAGTAYEQYF
NA,TRBV11-2,TRBJ1-2,NA,CASSLSMTDDGYTF
NA,TRBV11-2,NA,NA,CASSLAGRVETQYF
few,TRBV30,TRBJ1-2,NA,CAWSSGQTWGYTF
NA,TRBV7-3,TRBJ2-3,TRBD2,CATAVAGAPQDTQYF
NA,TRBV7-6,TRBJ2-7,NA,CASSLPDSSEQYF
few,TRBV7-2,TRBJ1-2,NA,CASSLGLRGEGYTF
NA,TRBV11-2,TRBJ2-3,TRBD2,CASSPRLAGGRTDTQYF
many,TRBV2,TRBJ2-1,NA,CASSVGGTYNEQFF
NA,TRBV27,TRBJ2-1,NA,CASSFFRGRVNEQFF
few,TRBV12-3/TRBV12-4,TRBJ2-1,TRBD2,CASSTPTSGRNEQFF
NA,TRBV7-2,TRBJ2-7,TRBD1,CASSTQGALPYEQYF
NA,TRBV9,TRBJ2-2,TRBD2,CASSVGLAVIVPNTGELFF
once,TRBV18,TRBJ2-5,TRBD2,CASLGSGRNTETQYF
NA,TRBV7-2,TRBJ2-5,NA,CASSSTDHAYF
NA,TRBV30,TRBJ2-3,NA,CAWSGTTTDTQYF
NA,TRBV27,TRBJ2-2,NA,CASSLMGGGELFF
NA,TRBV7-7,TRBJ2-3,NA,CASSPSPGADTQYF
NA,TRBV5-1,TRBJ2-5,TRBD1,CASRPTGGGQETQYF
NA,TRBV7-2,TRBJ2-7,TRBD1,CASSLQGVHNEQYF
NA,TRBV20-1,TRBJ2-5,NA,CSARDASAGLGEQYF
many,TRBV5-1,TRBJ2-7,NA,CASSRDGSYEQYF
few,TRBV20-1,TRBJ2-6,NA,CSAPATVARGGANVLTF
NA,TRBV29-1,NA,NA,CSVGGSSDEQYF